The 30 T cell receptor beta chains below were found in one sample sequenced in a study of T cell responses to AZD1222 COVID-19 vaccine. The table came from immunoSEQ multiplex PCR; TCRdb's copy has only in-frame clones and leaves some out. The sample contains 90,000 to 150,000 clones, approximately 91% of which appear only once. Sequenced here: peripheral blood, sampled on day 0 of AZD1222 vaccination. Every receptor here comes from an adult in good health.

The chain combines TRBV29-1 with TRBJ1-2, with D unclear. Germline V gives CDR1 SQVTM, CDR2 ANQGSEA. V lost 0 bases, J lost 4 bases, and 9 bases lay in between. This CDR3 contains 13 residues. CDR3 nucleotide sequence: TGCAGCGTTGAAGACGGGGAAAGCTATGGCTACACCTTC. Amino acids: CSVEDGESYGYTF.

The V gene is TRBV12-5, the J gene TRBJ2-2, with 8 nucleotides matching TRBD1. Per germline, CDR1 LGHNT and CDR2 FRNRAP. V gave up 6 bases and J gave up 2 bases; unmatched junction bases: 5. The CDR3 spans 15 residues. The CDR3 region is CASGASGGNTGELFF. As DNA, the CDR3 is TGTGCTAGTGGGGCGTCAGGGGGCAACACCGGGGAGCTGTTTTTT. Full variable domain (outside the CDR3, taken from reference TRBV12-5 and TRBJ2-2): DARVTQTPRHKVTEMGQEVTMRCQPILGHNTVFWYRQTMMQGLELLAYFRNRAPLDDSGMPKDRFSAEMPDATLATLKIQPSEPRDSAVYFCASGASGGNTGELFFGEGSRLTVL.

DNA for the CDR3: TGTGCCAGCAGCCTCAACACGATCTCTGGAAACACCATATATTTT. As protein: CASSLNTISGNTIYF. V is TRBV6-6 and J is TRBJ1-3; D not resolved. Deletions cut 6 bases from V and 0 bases from J, with 12 bases between. This CDR3 is 15 amino acids long. Germline lookup yields CDR1 MNHNY and CDR2 SVGAGI (reference sequence).

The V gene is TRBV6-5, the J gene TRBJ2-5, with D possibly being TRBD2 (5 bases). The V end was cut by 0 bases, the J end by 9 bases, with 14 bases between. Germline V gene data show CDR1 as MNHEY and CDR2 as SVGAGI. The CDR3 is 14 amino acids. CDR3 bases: TGTGCCAGCAGTTACTCAGAAGAGGGAGCGGCCCAGTACTTC. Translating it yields CASSYSEEGAAQYF.

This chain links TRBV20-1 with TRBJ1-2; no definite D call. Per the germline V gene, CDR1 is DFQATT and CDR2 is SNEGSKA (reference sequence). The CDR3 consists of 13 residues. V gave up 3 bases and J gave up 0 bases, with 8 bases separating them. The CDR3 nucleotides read TGCAGTGCTAGTGGCAGCCCTAACTATGGCTACACCTTC. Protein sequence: CSASGSPNYGYTF.

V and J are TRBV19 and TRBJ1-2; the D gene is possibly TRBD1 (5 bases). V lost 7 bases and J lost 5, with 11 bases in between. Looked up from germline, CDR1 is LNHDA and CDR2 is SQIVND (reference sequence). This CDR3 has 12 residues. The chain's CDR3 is CASTHRGYGYTF. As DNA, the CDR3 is TGTGCCAGTACCCATAGGGGATATGGCTACACCTTC.

The DNA for the CDR3 is TGTGCCAGCAGCTTGGGACAGCCGTCCTATGGCTACACCTTC. Protein: CASSLGQPSYGYTF. The chain links TRBV5-4 to TRBJ1-2; TRBD1 might be the D (5 bases). CDR1 SGHNT and CDR2 YYREEE come from the germline V gene (reference sequence). Trimming took off 0 bases at V and 4 bases at J, with 10 bases between the two ends. This CDR3 region has 14 residues.

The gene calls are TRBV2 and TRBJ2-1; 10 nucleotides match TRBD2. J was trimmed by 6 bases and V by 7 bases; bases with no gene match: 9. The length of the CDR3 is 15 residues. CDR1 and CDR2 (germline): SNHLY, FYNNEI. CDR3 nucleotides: TGTGCCAGCATGGGAACTAGCGGGATAGGCAATGAGCAGTTCTTC. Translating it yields CASMGTSGIGNEQFF.

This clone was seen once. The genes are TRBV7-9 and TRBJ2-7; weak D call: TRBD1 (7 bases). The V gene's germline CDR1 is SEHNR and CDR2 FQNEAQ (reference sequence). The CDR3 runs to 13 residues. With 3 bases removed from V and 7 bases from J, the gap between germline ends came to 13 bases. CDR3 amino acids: CASSFDRDWEQYF. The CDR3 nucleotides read TGTGCCAGCAGCTTCGACAGGGACTGGGAGCAGTACTTC.

CDR3 sequence (DNA): TGTGCCAGCTTTCTCACCGGGGAGCTGTTTTTT. It is translated as CASFLTGELFF. The rearrangement joins TRBV18 to TRBJ2-2, with D uncertain. This CDR3 is 11 amino acids long. Trimming pared 7 bases from V and 4 bases from J, leaving 4 bases between. The germline gives CDR1 KGHSH, CDR2 LQKENI.

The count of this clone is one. CDR3 loop: CASRAASYNEQFF. DNA of the CDR3: TGTGCCAGCAGGGCGGCCTCCTACAATGAGCAGTTCTTC. The rearrangement joins TRBV28 to TRBJ2-1, with no clear D. With 6 bases removed from V and 0 bases from J, the gap between germline ends came to 6 bases. The CDR3 is 13 amino acids. Germline values: CDR1 MDHEN, CDR2 SYDVKM.

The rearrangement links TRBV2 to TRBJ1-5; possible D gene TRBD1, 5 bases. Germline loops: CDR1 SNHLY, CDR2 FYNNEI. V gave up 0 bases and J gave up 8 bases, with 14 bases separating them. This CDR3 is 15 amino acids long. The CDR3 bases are TGTGCCAGCAGTGAAGCGGGGCAGCCCGGAGAGCCCCAGCATTTT. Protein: CASSEAGQPGEPQHF.

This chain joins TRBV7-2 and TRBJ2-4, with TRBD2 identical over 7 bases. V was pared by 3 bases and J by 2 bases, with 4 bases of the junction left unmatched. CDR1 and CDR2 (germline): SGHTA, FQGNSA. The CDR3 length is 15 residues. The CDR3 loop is CASSFGGLTKNIQYF. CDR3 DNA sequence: TGTGCCAGCAGCTTCGGGGGGTTAACCAAAAACATTCAGTACTTC. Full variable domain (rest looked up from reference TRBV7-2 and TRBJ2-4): GAGVSQSPSNKVTEKGKDVELRCDPISGHTALYWYRQSLGQGLEFLIYFQGNSAPDKSGLPSDRFSAERTGGSVSTLTIQRTQQEDSAVYLCASSFGGLTKNIQYFGAGTRLSVL.

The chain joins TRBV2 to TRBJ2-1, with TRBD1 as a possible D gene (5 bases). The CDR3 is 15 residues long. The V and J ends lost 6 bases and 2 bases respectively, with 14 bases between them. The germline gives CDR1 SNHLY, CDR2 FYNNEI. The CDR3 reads CASRRQFLTYNEQFF. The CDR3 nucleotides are TGTGCCAGCAGGCGACAGTTTTTAACCTACAATGAGCAGTTCTTC. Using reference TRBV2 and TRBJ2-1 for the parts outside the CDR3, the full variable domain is EPEVTQTPSHQVTQMGQEVILRCVPISNHLYFYWYRQILGQKVEFLVSFYNNEISEKSEIFDDQFSVERPDGSNFTLKIRSTKLEDSAMYFCASRRQFLTYNEQFFGPGTRLTVL.

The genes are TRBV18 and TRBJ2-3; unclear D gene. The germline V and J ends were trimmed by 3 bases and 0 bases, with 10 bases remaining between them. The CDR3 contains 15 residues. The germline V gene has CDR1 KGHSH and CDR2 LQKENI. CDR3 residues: CASSPNFASTDTQYF. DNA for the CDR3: TGTGCCAGCTCACCGAATTTTGCTAGCACAGATACGCAGTATTTT.

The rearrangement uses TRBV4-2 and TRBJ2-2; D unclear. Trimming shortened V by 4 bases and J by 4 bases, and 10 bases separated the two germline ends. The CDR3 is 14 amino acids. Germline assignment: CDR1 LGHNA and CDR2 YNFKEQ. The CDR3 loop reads CASSPPTITGELFF. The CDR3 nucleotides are TGTGCCAGCAGCCCCCCGACCATCACCGGGGAGCTGTTTTTT.

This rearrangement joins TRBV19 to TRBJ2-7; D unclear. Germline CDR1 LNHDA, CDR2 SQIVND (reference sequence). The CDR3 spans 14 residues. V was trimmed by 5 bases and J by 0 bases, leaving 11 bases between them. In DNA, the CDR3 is TGTGCCAGTAGTTTTCGGACGAGCTCCTACGAGCAGTACTTC. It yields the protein CASSFRTSSYEQYF.

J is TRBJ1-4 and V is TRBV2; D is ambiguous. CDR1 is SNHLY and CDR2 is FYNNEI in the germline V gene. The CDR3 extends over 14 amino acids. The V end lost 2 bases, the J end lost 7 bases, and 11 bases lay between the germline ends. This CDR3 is CASSERPDGEKLFF. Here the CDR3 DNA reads TGTGCCAGCAGTGAACGCCCCGACGGTGAAAAACTGTTTTTT.

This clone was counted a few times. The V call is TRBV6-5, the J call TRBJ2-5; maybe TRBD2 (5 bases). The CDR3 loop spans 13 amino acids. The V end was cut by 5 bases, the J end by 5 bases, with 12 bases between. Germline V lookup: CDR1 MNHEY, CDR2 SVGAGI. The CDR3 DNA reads TGTGCCAGCAGTCCCCCCGGCGGGGAGACCCAGTACTTC. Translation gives CASSPPGGETQYF.

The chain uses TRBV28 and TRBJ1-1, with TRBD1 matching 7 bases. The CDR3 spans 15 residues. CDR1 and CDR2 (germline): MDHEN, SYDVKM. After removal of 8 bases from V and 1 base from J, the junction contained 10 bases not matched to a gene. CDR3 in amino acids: CASPESGQRNTEAFF. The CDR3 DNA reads TGTGCCAGCCCGGAATCGGGACAGAGGAACACTGAAGCTTTCTTT.

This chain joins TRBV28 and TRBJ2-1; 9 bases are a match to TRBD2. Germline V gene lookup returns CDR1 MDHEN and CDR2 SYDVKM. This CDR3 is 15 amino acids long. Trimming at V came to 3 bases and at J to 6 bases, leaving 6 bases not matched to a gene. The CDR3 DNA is TGTGCCAGCAGTTTGTTGGCGGGAGGGCGCAATGAGCAGTTCTTC. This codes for CASSLLAGGRNEQFF. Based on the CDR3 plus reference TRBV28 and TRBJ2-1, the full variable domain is DVKVTQSSRYLVKRTGEKVFLECVQDMDHENMFWYRQDPGLGLRLIYFSYDVKMKEKGDIPEGYSVSREKKERFSLILESASTNQTSMYLCASSLLAGGRNEQFFGPGTRLTVL.

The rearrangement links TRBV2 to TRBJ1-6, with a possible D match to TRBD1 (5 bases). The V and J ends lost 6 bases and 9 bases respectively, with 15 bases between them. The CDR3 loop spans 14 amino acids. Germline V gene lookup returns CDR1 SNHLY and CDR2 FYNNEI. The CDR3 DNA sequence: TGTGCCAGCAGGGCGGGACCCGGTGGTTCACCCCTCCACTTT. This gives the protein CASRAGPGGSPLHF.

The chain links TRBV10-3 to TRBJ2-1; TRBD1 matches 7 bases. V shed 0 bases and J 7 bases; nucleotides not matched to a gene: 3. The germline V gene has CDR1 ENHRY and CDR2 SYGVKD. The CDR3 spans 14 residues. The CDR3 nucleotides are TGTGCCATCAGTGAGTCGATACAGGGGAATGAGCAGTTCTTC. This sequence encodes CAISESIQGNEQFF.

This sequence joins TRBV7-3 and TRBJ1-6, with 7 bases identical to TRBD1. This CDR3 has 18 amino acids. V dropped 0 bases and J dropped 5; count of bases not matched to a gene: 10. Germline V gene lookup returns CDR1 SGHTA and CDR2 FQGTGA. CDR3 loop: CASSLTPPTGSDNSPLHF. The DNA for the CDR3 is TGTGCCAGCAGCTTAACCCCCCCGACAGGGTCGGATAATTCACCCCTCCACTTT.

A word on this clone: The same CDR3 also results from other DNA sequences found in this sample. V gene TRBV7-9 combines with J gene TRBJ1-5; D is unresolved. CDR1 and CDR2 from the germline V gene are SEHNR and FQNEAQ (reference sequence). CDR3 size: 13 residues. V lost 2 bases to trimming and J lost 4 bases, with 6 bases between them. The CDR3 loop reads CASSLRGNQPQHF. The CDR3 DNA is TGTGCCAGCAGCTTAAGAGGGAATCAGCCCCAGCATTTT. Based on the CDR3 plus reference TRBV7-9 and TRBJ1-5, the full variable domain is DTGVSQNPRHKITKRGQNVTFRCDPISEHNRLYWYRQTLGQGPEFLTYFQNEAQLEKSRLLSDRFSAERPKGSFSTLEIQRTEQGDSAMYLCASSLRGNQPQHFGDGTRLSIL.

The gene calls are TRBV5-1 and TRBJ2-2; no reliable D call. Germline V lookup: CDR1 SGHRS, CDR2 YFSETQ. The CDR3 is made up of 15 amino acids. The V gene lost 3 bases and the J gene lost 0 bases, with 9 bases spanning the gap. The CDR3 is CASSSRTTNTGELFF. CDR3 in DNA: TGCGCCAGCAGCTCTCGGACGACGAACACCGGGGAGCTGTTTTTT.

The CDR3: CASSPGSGPSSYEQYF. Here the CDR3 DNA reads TGTGCCAGCAGCCCCGGGAGCGGGCCCAGCTCCTACGAGCAGTACTTC. J is TRBJ2-7 and V is TRBV3-1 (or the pseudogene TRBV3-2), with D possibly TRBD2 on 6 matching bases. Deletions cut 4 bases from V and 0 bases from J, with 16 bases between. CDR1 and CDR2 (germline): LGHDT, YNNKEL (reference sequence). The CDR3 consists of 16 residues.

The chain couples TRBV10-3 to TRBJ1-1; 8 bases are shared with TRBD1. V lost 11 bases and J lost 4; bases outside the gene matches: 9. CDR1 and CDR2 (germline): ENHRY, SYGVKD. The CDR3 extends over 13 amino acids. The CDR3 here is CAATTGVGTEAFF. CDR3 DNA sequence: TGTGCCGCCACGACAGGGGTGGGCACTGAAGCTTTCTTT.

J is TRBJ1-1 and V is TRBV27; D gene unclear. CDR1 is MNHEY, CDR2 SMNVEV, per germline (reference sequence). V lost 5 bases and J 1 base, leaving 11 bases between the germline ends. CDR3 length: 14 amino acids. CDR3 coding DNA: TGTGCCAGCAGTGGCCGGGTTGGGAACACTGAAGCTTTCTTT. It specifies CASSGRVGNTEAFF.

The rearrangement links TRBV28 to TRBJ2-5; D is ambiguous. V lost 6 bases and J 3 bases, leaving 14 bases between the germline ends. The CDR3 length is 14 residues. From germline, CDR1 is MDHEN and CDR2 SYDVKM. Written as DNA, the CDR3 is TGTGCCAGCAGCCAGATATCCCTTGAAGAGACCCAGTACTTC. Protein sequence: CASSQISLEETQYF.